These T cell receptor beta chains were read from a single sample in a study of cytomegalovirus exposure and HLA in healthy donors. Sequenced by immunoSEQ multiplex PCR; TCRdb stores in-frame clones only, minus some. The data hold about 210,000 clones, with about four fifths observed a single time. Source material: PBMCs. All receptors come from a man aged 40-49 years in good health and CMV-seropositive. Each CDR3 is given with its conserved first and last residue. Fields, in order: clone size, J gene, D gene, V gene, CDR3 protein, CDR3 DNA. A D gene is named only where the DNA matches it firmly. The size entry is marked missing in some rows and otherwise reads once, few, many or a size class.

clone_size: NA; j_call: TRBJ1-2; d_call: TRBD1; v_call: TRBV6-5; cdr3_aa: CASRTGKRIDYGYTF; cdr3_nt: TGTGCCAGCCGGACAGGGAAAAGGATTGACTATGGCTACACCTTC
clone_size: once; j_call: TRBJ2-3; d_call: TRBD1; v_call: TRBV2; cdr3_aa: CASSEWTGSTDTQYF; cdr3_nt: TGTGCCAGCAGTGAATGGACAGGGAGCACAGATACGCAGTATTTT
clone_size: NA; j_call: TRBJ2-3; d_call: NA; v_call: TRBV6-1; cdr3_aa: CASSENWSTSTDTQYF; cdr3_nt: TGTGCCAGCAGTGAGAACTGGAGCACTAGCACAGATACGCAGTATTTT
clone_size: NA; j_call: TRBJ2-2; d_call: NA; v_call: TRBV5-1; cdr3_aa: CASSAGGSAGELFF; cdr3_nt: TGCGCCAGCAGCGCCGGAGGGTCAGCCGGGGAGCTGTTTTTT
clone_size: NA; j_call: TRBJ2-1; d_call: NA; v_call: TRBV19; cdr3_aa: CASMAVPMSDEQFF; cdr3_nt: TGTGCCAGTATGGCCGTTCCCATGAGCGATGAGCAGTTCTTC
clone_size: NA; j_call: TRBJ1-5; d_call: TRBD1; v_call: TRBV10-3; cdr3_aa: CAISEPTGTGQHF; cdr3_nt: TGTGCCATCAGTGAGCCGACAGGGACTGGGCAGCATTTT
clone_size: NA; j_call: TRBJ1-1; d_call: NA; v_call: TRBV18; cdr3_aa: CASSPPGVNTEAFF; cdr3_nt: TGTGCCAGCTCACCACCCGGGGTCAACACTGAAGCTTTCTTT
clone_size: NA; j_call: TRBJ2-1; d_call: NA; v_call: TRBV1; cdr3_aa: CTSSLLAGGRDEQFF; cdr3_nt: TGCACCAGCAGCCTCCTAGCGGGAGGTAGGGATGAGCAGTTCTTC
clone_size: NA; j_call: TRBJ2-1; d_call: NA; v_call: TRBV27; cdr3_aa: CASSRGWGNEQFF; cdr3_nt: TGTGCCAGCAGTAGGGGATGGGGCAATGAGCAGTTCTTC
clone_size: NA; j_call: TRBJ2-5; d_call: NA; v_call: TRBV19; cdr3_aa: CASSTRTDQETQYF; cdr3_nt: TGTGCCAGTAGTACCCGGACAGATCAAGAGACCCAGTACTTC
clone_size: NA; j_call: TRBJ1-2; d_call: NA; v_call: TRBV9; cdr3_aa: CASSLRAGYGYTF; cdr3_nt: TGTGCCAGCAGCCTCAGGGCTGGCTATGGCTACACCTTC
clone_size: NA; j_call: TRBJ2-2; d_call: NA; v_call: TRBV15; cdr3_aa: CATSLGAANTGELFF; cdr3_nt: TGTGCCACCAGCCTGGGGGCCGCGAACACCGGGGAGCTGTTTTTT
clone_size: NA; j_call: TRBJ2-5; d_call: NA; v_call: TRBV6-5; cdr3_aa: CASSYFTGETQYF; cdr3_nt: TGTGCCAGCAGTTACTTCACGGGAGAGACCCAGTACTTC
clone_size: NA; j_call: TRBJ1-1; d_call: NA; v_call: TRBV6-1; cdr3_aa: CASSDPTGKAFF; cdr3_nt: TGTGCCAGCAGTGATCCGACAGGTAAAGCTTTCTTT
clone_size: NA; j_call: TRBJ2-2; d_call: TRBD1; v_call: TRBV6-1; cdr3_aa: CASNRDRGTGELFF; cdr3_nt: TGTGCCAGCAACCGGGACAGGGGGACCGGGGAGCTGTTTTTT
clone_size: NA; j_call: TRBJ2-5; d_call: TRBD2; v_call: TRBV5-4; cdr3_aa: CASSLGGGETQYF; cdr3_nt: TGTGCCAGCAGCTTGGGCGGGGGGGAGACCCAGTACTTC
clone_size: once; j_call: TRBJ2-3; d_call: TRBD2; v_call: TRBV7-7; cdr3_aa: CASSTGTSGTGTDTQYF; cdr3_nt: TGTGCTAGCAGCACCGGGACTAGCGGGACGGGCACAGATACGCAGTATTTT
clone_size: NA; j_call: TRBJ2-3; d_call: TRBD2; v_call: TRBV4-2; cdr3_aa: CASSQEGGLLAGEGTDTQYF; cdr3_nt: TGTGCCAGCAGCCAAGAGGGAGGCTTACTAGCGGGAGAGGGGACAGATACGCAGTATTTT
clone_size: NA; j_call: TRBJ2-1; d_call: TRBD2; v_call: TRBV29-1; cdr3_aa: CSVESGLADYNEQFF; cdr3_nt: TGCAGCGTTGAATCGGGTCTAGCGGATTACAATGAGCAGTTCTTC
clone_size: once; j_call: TRBJ2-7; d_call: NA; v_call: TRBV10-2; cdr3_aa: CASNRGGSYEQYF; cdr3_nt: TGCGCCAGTAACAGGGGAGGTTCCTACGAGCAGTACTTC
clone_size: NA; j_call: TRBJ2-3; d_call: TRBD2; v_call: TRBV29-1; cdr3_aa: CSVPITGTSGSDTQYF; cdr3_nt: TGCAGCGTCCCCATCACCGGGACTAGCGGGAGCGATACGCAGTATTTT
clone_size: NA; j_call: TRBJ2-7; d_call: TRBD1; v_call: TRBV6-5; cdr3_aa: CASRPAGTGYEQYF; cdr3_nt: TGTGCCAGCAGGCCTGCCGGGACAGGCTACGAGCAGTACTTC
clone_size: NA; j_call: TRBJ2-7; d_call: TRBD1; v_call: TRBV5-8; cdr3_aa: CASLGDRASYEQYF; cdr3_nt: TGTGCCAGCTTGGGGGACAGGGCTTCCTACGAGCAGTACTTC
clone_size: NA; j_call: TRBJ2-3; d_call: NA; v_call: TRBV27; cdr3_aa: CASSLRFQGLADTQYF; cdr3_nt: TGTGCCAGCAGTTTACGATTCCAGGGACTTGCAGATACGCAGTATTTT
clone_size: NA; j_call: TRBJ2-1; d_call: TRBD1; v_call: TRBV5-1; cdr3_aa: CASSLGGTGGNEQFF; cdr3_nt: TGCGCCAGCAGCTTGGGTGGGACAGGGGGTAATGAGCAGTTCTTC
clone_size: NA; j_call: TRBJ1-1; d_call: TRBD1; v_call: TRBV6-5; cdr3_aa: CASSYGDRNTEAFF; cdr3_nt: TGTGCCAGCAGTTACGGGGACAGGAACACTGAAGCTTTCTTT
clone_size: NA; j_call: TRBJ1-1; d_call: NA; v_call: TRBV6-1; cdr3_aa: CASSLDLNTEAFF; cdr3_nt: TGTGCCAGCAGTTTAGATTTGAACACTGAAGCTTTCTTT
clone_size: NA; j_call: TRBJ2-5; d_call: NA; v_call: TRBV9; cdr3_aa: CASSVTQYQETQYF; cdr3_nt: TGTGCCAGCAGCGTCACACAGTACCAAGAGACCCAGTACTTC
clone_size: once; j_call: TRBJ2-6; d_call: TRBD1; v_call: TRBV2; cdr3_aa: CASSLGTGGYGASGANVLTF; cdr3_nt: TGTGCCAGCAGTCTCGGGACAGGGGGTTATGGGGCCTCTGGGGCCAACGTCCTGACTTTC
clone_size: few; j_call: TRBJ2-1; d_call: TRBD1; v_call: TRBV9; cdr3_aa: CASSVEQGASADNEQFF; cdr3_nt: TGTGCCAGCAGCGTAGAACAGGGGGCGTCCGCCGACAATGAGCAGTTCTTC
clone_size: few; j_call: TRBJ2-1; d_call: NA; v_call: TRBV2; cdr3_aa: CASSESGLPGDEQFF; cdr3_nt: TGTGCCAGCAGTGAAAGTGGACTACCGGGGGATGAGCAGTTCTTC